This is a list of T cell receptor beta chains from one sample in a study of OX40 agonist ivuxolimab in advanced cancers. The protocol was immunoSEQ multiplex PCR, while the TCRdb copy is restricted to in-frame clones and leaves out a portion. The data hold 70,000 to 90,000 clones, with about 89% observed a single time. The sequences come from CD4+ or CD8+ T cells sorted from blood, collected in a trial of the OX40 agonist ivuxolimab. The receptors here all came from an adult with an advanced solid tumor such as melanoma, head and neck, liver or kidney cancer. CDR3s include the opening cysteine and the closing phenylalanine or tryptophan. Fields, in order: J gene, D gene, V gene, clone size, CDR3 DNA, CDR3 protein. A D gene is named only where the DNA matches it firmly. Where a row states a size, it is once, few, many or the class of an expanded clone; other rows omit it.

J gene: TRBJ1-1
D gene: TRBD1
V gene: TRBV5-4
clone size: .
CDR3 DNA: TGTGCCAGCAGCGAATCGGGACAGGGAAAAGCTTTCTTT
CDR3 protein: CASSESGQGKAFF

J gene: TRBJ2-7
D gene: TRBD2
V gene: TRBV11-3
clone size: .
CDR3 DNA: TGTGCCAGCAGCCACCCCGGACTAGCGGGAGCCTACGAGCAGTACTTC
CDR3 protein: CASSHPGLAGAYEQYF

J gene: TRBJ1-2
D gene: TRBD1
V gene: TRBV25-1
clone size: .
CDR3 DNA: TGTGCCAGCAGTGAAGGAGGTACAGGGGAGGGCTATGGCTACACCTTC
CDR3 protein: CASSEGGTGEGYGYTF

J gene: TRBJ2-1
D gene: .
V gene: TRBV7-9
clone size: .
CDR3 DNA: TGTGCCAGCAGCCTTTACAGAACCCTCTACAATGAGCAGTTCTTC
CDR3 protein: CASSLYRTLYNEQFF

J gene: TRBJ1-3
D gene: .
V gene: TRBV5-4
clone size: .
CDR3 DNA: TGTGCCAGCAGCTTTGCGGGGGCAGCGACTGGTGGAAACACCATATATTTT
CDR3 protein: CASSFAGAATGGNTIYF

J gene: TRBJ1-2
D gene: .
V gene: TRBV30
clone size: .
CDR3 DNA: TGTGCCTGGAGTGTAAATTACAATCTGAACTATGGCTACACCTTC
CDR3 protein: CAWSVNYNLNYGYTF

J gene: TRBJ2-2
D gene: .
V gene: TRBV7-3
clone size: few
CDR3 DNA: TGTGCCAGCAGCTTATCAAGCGGGGAGCTGTTTTTT
CDR3 protein: CASSLSSGELFF

J gene: TRBJ2-1
D gene: TRBD2
V gene: TRBV6-5
clone size: .
CDR3 DNA: TGTGCCAGCAGGGTGGGACTAGCGGCCTACAATGAGCAGTTCTTC
CDR3 protein: CASRVGLAAYNEQFF

J gene: TRBJ2-7
D gene: TRBD2
V gene: TRBV6-6
clone size: .
CDR3 DNA: TGTGCCAGCACCCTAAGGGCCGGGGGGGTGGACGAGCAGTACTTC
CDR3 protein: CASTLRAGGVDEQYF

J gene: TRBJ2-7
D gene: .
V gene: TRBV7-9
clone size: .
CDR3 DNA: TGTGCCAGCAGCTCGCATCTGACAGAAATACTCGCCTACGAGCAGTACTTC
CDR3 protein: CASSSHLTEILAYEQYF

J gene: TRBJ1-5
D gene: .
V gene: TRBV19
clone size: .
CDR3 DNA: TGTGCCAGTAGGGTGACGGGGCTTAGCAATCAGCCCCAGCATTTT
CDR3 protein: CASRVTGLSNQPQHF

J gene: TRBJ2-5
D gene: TRBD1
V gene: TRBV10-3
clone size: .
CDR3 DNA: TGTGCCATCAGTAGACGGACAGGGGCAGGAGAGACCCAGTACTTC
CDR3 protein: CAISRRTGAGETQYF

J gene: TRBJ2-5
D gene: TRBD2
V gene: TRBV5-4
clone size: .
CDR3 DNA: TGTGCCAGCAGCGTTGGACTAGCGGGAATCTTGGAAGAGACCCAGTACTTC
CDR3 protein: CASSVGLAGILEETQYF